Listed below are T cell receptor beta chains from one sample, sequenced in a study of CD4+ T cells in melanoma. Here immunoSEQ multiplex PCR was the method, and the copy in TCRdb shows in-frame clones only, minus some. In the table there are 7,500 to 10,000 clones, roughly 80% of which are singletons. The sequenced sample consisted of cells from a culture (not recorded whether cultured in vitro). The receptor source for this set is a human donor with melanoma. Both conserved end residues are part of each CDR3. The order of the fields is V gene, clone size, CDR3 protein. Clone size, where shown, is once, few, many, or a class for clones that have expanded.

>TRBV7-9|-
CASSLTGTSGAKEFF
>TRBV4-1|few
CASSRPGPGAFF
>TRBV2|-
CALGENTEAFF
>TRBV3-1/TRBV3-2|-
CASSQRSGRGRGGAENTIYF
>TRBV2|medium-sized
CASSDGGEGAFF
>TRBV27|medium-sized
CASSFGRYRETQYF
>TRBV5-5|-
CASSFGQGGYGAFF
>TRBV4-1|-
CASSQWPSGEAGGRGANVLTF
>TRBV5-1|-
CASSQSGTGYGYTF
>TRBV5-1|-
CASSLAPRGVGTDTQYF
>TRBV3-1/TRBV3-2|-
CASSPRQAGSRETQYF
>TRBV7-8|-
CASSFRGSNQPQHF
>TRBV5-1|-
CASSSQGSSYNSPLHF
>TRBV18|-
CASSLQGGGNTIYF
>TRBV7-9|-
CASSLGGGTQYF
>TRBV4-2|medium-sized
CASSRSSAGGLSDTQYF
>TRBV18|once
CASSSGTGFSYQPQHF
>TRBV7-2|-
CASSSRVGSGGAGEQYF
>TRBV6-5|-
CAGRTGASTDTQYF
>TRBV5-1|-
CASRDLQGSAFF
>TRBV6-1|-
CASSAAGGQGGVNEQFF
>TRBV2|few
CASSGTPRGQVYGYTF
>TRBV10-2|-
CASSDPSSNTEAFF
>TRBV9|-
CASTGGGKSAYGYTF
>TRBV5-8|-
CASSADRDYEQYF
>TRBV30|-
CAWDSTGLSGNTIYF
>TRBV7-8|-
CASSLDINYGYTF
>TRBV18|once
CASSPGRQATEAFF
>TRBV7-6|-
CASSFRGFGYNEQFF
>TRBV11-1|-
CASSLDRWNTEAFF
>TRBV5-1|-
CASSLGGGFPSGNTIYF
>TRBV7-3|-
CASSVRPGGIYEQYF
>TRBV7-2|-
CASSLVGAPSEKLFF
>TRBV5-4|-
CASSPGGGQETQYF
>TRBV27|few
CASSSPSAYNEQFF
>TRBV21-1|once
CASSKDGDEEPNTEAFF
>TRBV2|-
CASSDEGANAPYEQYF
>TRBV2|once
CASSPARGQETQYF
>TRBV18|-
CASSGQAVAGYTF
>TRBV6-5|-
CASSYSPGLGYTF
>TRBV7-8|-
CASSLKAVVSGNTIYF
>TRBV7-8|-
CASSLAGEGGYTF
>TRBV5-5|few
CASSLGTSSSYEQYF
>TRBV5-1|-
CASSRRAVDSTDTQYF
>TRBV29-1|-
CAWGGSRGYTF
>TRBV12-2|-
CASRPGVAGPSAYF
>TRBV7-9|once
CASSLGPGTQYF
>TRBV19|few
CASSTIAGSYEQYF
>TRBV7-9|-
CASSLEEETQYF
>TRBV14|-
CASSLRGGEGSNEQFF
>TRBV9|-
CASSVASGPGNEQFF